The 15 T cell receptor beta chains below were found in one sample sequenced in a study of T cell responses to AZD1222 COVID-19 vaccine. Sequencing used immunoSEQ multiplex PCR; TCRdb keeps in-frame clones, though not all of them. The table records tens of thousands of clones, more than 75% of them present only once. The specimen comprised peripheral blood, sampled on day 0 of AZD1222 vaccination. All receptors come from an adult in good health.

V and J are TRBV18 and TRBJ1-5; no definite D call. The length of the CDR3 is 16 residues. The germline V gene has CDR1 KGHSH and CDR2 LQKENI. Trimming removed 0 bases at V and 1 base at J, with 10 bases between. CDR3 sequence: CASSPPIVDSNQPQHF. The CDR3 DNA sequence: TGTGCCAGCTCACCACCGATAGTGGACAGCAATCAGCCCCAGCATTTT.

J is TRBJ2-5 and V is TRBV11-3; D is unresolved. This CDR3 contains 14 residues. The V gene's germline CDR1 is SGHNT and CDR2 YENEEA. V dropped 3 bases and J dropped 0 bases, with 8 bases sitting between them. CDR3 nucleotide sequence: TGTGCCAGCAGCTTTTGGTCGCACCAAGAGACCCAGTACTTC. This translates into CASSFWSHQETQYF.

The rearrangement uses TRBV5-1 and TRBJ1-3, with unresolved D. Trimming left V 4 bases short and J 0 bases short, with 14 bases between. In germline, CDR1 is SGHRS, CDR2 YFSETQ. This CDR3 contains 16 residues. CDR3 DNA sequence: TGCGCCAGCAGCCTGGACGGCTGGAGCTCTGGAAACACCATATATTTT. Translated: CASSLDGWSSGNTIYF.

This chain uses TRBV6-4 with TRBJ2-1; 12 positions match TRBD1. The CDR3 length is 15 residues. Germline V CDR1 and CDR2: MRHNA, SNTAGT. With 3 bases clipped from V and 13 bases from J, the junction kept 10 bases outside the gene matches. The chain's CDR3 is CASSDGTGGKTRQFF. The CDR3 coding sequence is TGTGCCAGCAGTGATGGGACAGGGGGCAAAACCCGCCAGTTCTTC.

The chain recombines TRBV30 with TRBJ1-2, with D possibly matching TRBD1 (6 bases). V lost 0 bases, J lost 10 bases, and 21 bases lay in between. This CDR3 is 15 amino acids long. Germline loops: CDR1 GTSNPN, CDR2 SVGIG (reference sequence). The CDR3, as DNA: TGTGCCTGGAGTGTACGGTCAGGGGTGGTTTCGGACTACACCTTC. Amino acid sequence: CAWSVRSGVVSDYTF. Full variable domain (remainder filled in from reference TRBV30 and TRBJ1-2): SQTIHQWPATLVQPVGSPLSLECTVEGTSNPNLYWYRQAAGRGLQLLFYSVGIGQISSEVPQNLSASRPQDRQFILSSKKLLLSDSGFYLCAWSVRSGVVSDYTFGSGTRLTVV.

This chain uses TRBV4-1 with TRBJ2-7, with D perhaps matching TRBD2 (5 bases). The V gene lost 6 bases and the J gene lost 6 bases, with 18 bases spanning the gap. The CDR3 totals 14 residues. The germline gives CDR1 MGHRA, CDR2 YSYEKL. The CDR3 is CASSNPAEKGEQYF. The DNA of the CDR3 is TGCGCCAGCAGTAACCCAGCGGAGAAGGGCGAGCAGTACTTC.

This clone appeared a single time. The germline gene is not matched at one end of the junction; a read error may be the cause. This chain links TRBV11-3 with TRBJ2-3, with 7 nucleotides matching TRBD1. The CDR3 totals 13 residues. The germline V gene has CDR1 SGHNT and CDR2 YENEEA. The CDR3 is CASSLDGTATQYF. The CDR3 DNA is TGTGCCAGCAGCTTAGATGGGACAGCTACGCAGTATTTT.

This chain joins TRBV5-5 and TRBJ2-6, with D possibly matching TRBD1 (6 bases). CDR1 SGHKS and CDR2 YYEKEE come from the germline V gene (reference sequence). V dropped 4 bases and J dropped 0 bases, with 14 bases sitting between them. The CDR3 consists of 17 residues. The CDR3 sequence is CASSHGQSPSGANVLTF. The DNA of the CDR3 is TGTGCCAGCAGCCACGGACAGAGTCCCTCTGGGGCCAACGTCCTGACTTTC.

In the case of this clone: The junction shows a germline mismatch at one end, possibly a read error. The rearrangement joins TRBV4-1 to TRBJ1-2; 9 bases map to TRBD1. Germline CDR1 is MGHRA and CDR2 is YSYEKL. This CDR3 is built from 14 residues. The CDR3 loop reads CASSQMPTGGRLIF. For the CDR3, the DNA is TGCGCCAGCAGCCAAATGCCCACAGGGGGCCGCTTAATCTTC.

This chain links TRBV7-2 with TRBJ2-1, with D possibly TRBD1 on 6 matching bases. The V gene lost 6 bases and the J gene lost 7 bases, with 19 bases spanning the gap. Germline V CDR1 and CDR2: SGHTA, FQGNSA. This CDR3 is 15 amino acids long. The CDR3 bases are TGTGCCAGCAGAACTCTTAGGGGGAAAGTTAATGAGCAGTTCTTC. It is translated as CASRTLRGKVNEQFF.

J is TRBJ1-1 and V is TRBV5-4; the D gene is possibly TRBD1 (6 bases). The CDR3 is 14 amino acids. Trimming left V 4 bases short and J 1 base short, with 11 bases between. Germline CDR1 SGHNT, CDR2 YYREEE (reference sequence). Here the CDR3 reads CASSGGQRNTEAFF. CDR3 DNA: TGTGCCAGCAGCGGCGGACAGAGGAACACTGAAGCTTTCTTT.

The V gene is TRBV5-6, the J gene TRBJ1-4; a possible D gene is TRBD1 (5 bases). The V and J ends lost 7 bases and 14 bases respectively, with 15 bases between them. CDR3 length: 11 amino acids. Germline V gene data show CDR1 as SGHDT and CDR2 as YYEEEE. The CDR3 here is CASPSGPELFF. The CDR3 region has the DNA TGTGCCAGCCCCTCGGGACCCGAGCTGTTTTTT. The full variable domain, completed using reference TRBV5-6 and TRBJ1-4, is DAGVTQSPTHLIKTRGQQVTLRCSPKSGHDTVSWYQQALGQGPQFIFQYYEEEERQRGNFPDRFSGHQFPNYSSELNVNALLLGDSALYLCASPSGPELFFGSGTQLSVL.

The sample holds one count of this clone. The J gene is TRBJ2-5, the V gene TRBV11-3; 7 bases line up with TRBD1. This CDR3 region has 13 residues. V lost 5 bases and J lost 3; bases outside the gene matches: 3. The germline V gene has CDR1 SGHNT and CDR2 YENEEA. CDR3 sequence reads: CASSQGQKETQYF. Here the CDR3 DNA reads TGTGCCAGCAGCCAGGGACAGAAAGAGACCCAGTACTTC. The full variable domain, completed using reference TRBV11-3 and TRBJ2-5, is EAGVVQSPRYKIIEKKQPVAFWCNPISGHNTLYWYLQNLGQGPELLIRYENEEAVDDSQLPKDRFSAERLKGVDSTLKIQPAELGDSAVYLCASSQGQKETQYFGPGTRLLVL.

The gene calls are TRBV7-2 and TRBJ1-5, with 9 bases lining up with TRBD1. Per germline, CDR1 SGHTA and CDR2 FQGNSA. The CDR3 length is 15 residues. The junction had 5 bases not matched to a gene; V was cut back by 2 bases and J by 6 bases. CDR3 region: CASSLQGGQGQPQHF. The CDR3 bases are TGTGCCAGCAGCTTACAGGGGGGACAGGGTCAGCCCCAGCATTTT. Full variable domain (outside the CDR3, taken from reference TRBV7-2 and TRBJ1-5): GAGVSQSPSNKVTEKGKDVELRCDPISGHTALYWYRQSLGQGLEFLIYFQGNSAPDKSGLPSDRFSAERTGGSVSTLTIQRTQQEDSAVYLCASSLQGGQGQPQHFGDGTRLSIL.

This rearrangement joins TRBV6-6 to TRBJ2-3; 10 nucleotides match TRBD1. V gave up 8 bases and J gave up 3 bases; unmatched junction bases: 11. This CDR3 has 16 residues. In germline, CDR1 is MNHNY, CDR2 SVGAGI (reference sequence). This CDR3 is CASCPRQGAKTDTQYF. Here the CDR3 DNA reads TGTGCCAGCTGTCCACGACAGGGGGCGAAAACAGATACGCAGTATTTT.